One sample yielded the 18 T cell receptor beta chains listed below, sequenced in a study of T cells after yellow fever vaccination (dated by TCRdb to about 2019). The library relied on 5' RACE. This sample was sequenced with an Illumina HiSeq 2500. TCRdb ran its own pipeline on the public reads, namely fastp trimming at Q25 and MiXCR clone calling, and kept in-frame beta chains. Every entry covers one CDR3 protein and lists the most common genes and DNA from its rows. The sample yields hundreds of thousands of distinct CDR3 sequences; roughly an eighth were counted once. About 16% of the sample goes to the ten largest clones. This specimen's treatment or condition label, per the study, means: live attenuated yellow fever vaccine strain. This sample comprised PBMCs, obtained on the day of the yellow fever booster vaccination. Source of these receptors: a man aged 30 to 45 who received the YFV17D yellow fever vaccine.

This clonotype turned up a few times. The chain employs TRBV18 and TRBJ1-5; no clear D gene. Deletions cut 2 bases from V and 0 bases from J, with 8 bases between. Germline assignment: CDR1 KGHSH and CDR2 LQKENI. The CDR3 length is 15 residues. The CDR3 region has the DNA TGTGCCAGCTCACCAAGACGGTATAGCAATCAGCCCCAGCATTTT. Its translation is CASSPRRYSNQPQHF.

The chain couples TRBV7-9 to TRBJ2-7; 7 bases fit TRBD1. CDR3 length equals 15 residues. Germline V gene sequence: CDR1 SEHNR, CDR2 FQNEAQ (reference sequence). The J segment lost 3 bases and the V segment lost 2 bases, leaving 7 bases of the junction unmatched. The CDR3 sequence is CASSLSYGTDYEQYF. CDR3 nucleotides: TGTGCCAGCAGCTTATCATACGGGACAGACTACGAGCAGTACTTC.

The J gene is TRBJ2-1, the V gene TRBV29-1; 11 bases agree with TRBD2. The V gene end was trimmed by 1 base and the J gene end by 7 bases; junction bases not matched to a gene: 6. The V gene's germline CDR1 is SQVTM and CDR2 ANQGSEA. This CDR3 is built from 15 residues. CDR3 amino acids: CSVEGTSGRGNEQFF. DNA for the CDR3: TGCAGCGTTGAAGGAACTAGCGGGAGAGGTAATGAGCAGTTCTTC.

This chain links TRBV12-3 or TRBV12-4 with TRBJ2-1, with 7 bases that match TRBD2. The CDR3 length is 17 residues. The trim removed 6 bases at V and 5 bases at J, leaving 16 bases unmatched. The CDR3 loop reads CASSRGFSGTTDNEQFF. CDR3 nucleotide sequence: TGTGCCAGCAGCCGGGGGTTCAGTGGGACTACCGACAATGAGCAGTTCTTC.

The chain recombines TRBV14 with TRBJ2-1; D is perhaps TRBD1 or TRBD2 (5 bases each). CDR1 and CDR2 from the germline V gene are SGHDN and FVKESK. The CDR3 is 17 amino acids. Trimming cost V 4 bases and J 4 bases, with 20 bases left between them. CDR3 residues: CASSRLTRGAGYNEQFF. Written as DNA, the CDR3 is TGTGCCAGCAGCCGTCTCACCCGGGGCGCCGGATACAATGAGCAGTTCTTC.

This chain links TRBV18 with TRBJ2-3; 7 positions agree with TRBD1. The CDR3 runs to 15 residues. Germline CDR1 reads KGHSH; CDR2 reads LQKENI. Unmatched junction bases numbered 8, after V lost 5 bases and J lost 3 bases. Written as DNA, the CDR3 is TGTGCCAGCTCAAGGGACAGACGTAAGACAGATACGCAGTATTTT. Residues: CASSRDRRKTDTQYF.

This clonotype occurred many times. CDR3 amino acids: CASSSWWAEEQFF. CDR3 nucleotides: TGTGCCAGCAGCTCGTGGTGGGCAGAGGAGCAGTTCTTC. This chain connects TRBV5-4 to TRBJ2-1; D not resolved. The CDR3 runs to 13 residues. Germline CDR1 reads SGHNT; CDR2 reads YYREEE (reference sequence). V gave up 3 bases and J gave up 10 bases, with 14 bases separating them.

The CDR3 DNA reads TGCGCCAGCAGCTTGGGGGACTATAGCGGGAGTGAGTACTTC. Protein: CASSLGDYSGSEYF. The J gene is TRBJ2-7, the V gene TRBV5-1; 9 bases are shared with TRBD2. The CDR3 covers 14 residues. The V and J ends lost 0 bases and 11 bases, in that order; junction bases with no gene match: 9. Germline V gene sequence: CDR1 SGHRS, CDR2 YFSETQ.

This clonotype came up a few times. This chain links TRBV20-1 with TRBJ2-3; weak D call: TRBD2 (5 bases). Deletions cut 6 bases from V and 4 bases from J, with 8 bases between. The germline gives CDR1 DFQATT, CDR2 SNEGSKA (reference sequence). CDR3 length equals 11 residues. CDR3 DNA sequence: TGCAGTGCGGGGAGATCAGATACGCAGTATTTT. Amino acids: CSAGRSDTQYF.

The chain joins TRBV5-1 to TRBJ1-1; D gene uncertain. The germline V gene encodes CDR1 SGHRS and CDR2 YFSETQ. V shed 0 bases and J shed 2 bases, with 11 bases lying between them. The CDR3 loop spans 15 amino acids. CDR3 loop: CASSLETGLNTEAFF. The CDR3 nucleotides read TGCGCCAGCAGCTTGGAGACCGGCCTCAACACTGAAGCTTTCTTT.

The J gene is TRBJ2-2, the V gene TRBV20-1; D not certain. The germline V and J ends were trimmed by 1 base and 5 bases, with 11 bases remaining between them. The CDR3 spans 14 residues. The germline V gene has CDR1 DFQATT and CDR2 SNEGSKA (reference sequence). CDR3 sequence: CSARAGMGTGELFF. As DNA, the CDR3 is TGCAGTGCTAGAGCCGGAATGGGGACCGGGGAGCTGTTTTTT.

In its sample, this clonotype was seen a few times. The rearrangement links TRBV5-1 to TRBJ1-2; unclear D gene. V dropped 2 bases and J dropped 4 bases, with 12 bases sitting between them. The CDR3 totals 14 residues. The germline gives CDR1 SGHRS, CDR2 YFSETQ. In DNA form, the CDR3 reads TGCGCCAGCAGCTTAGAGATCAGCACCTATGGCTACACCTTC. Its translation: CASSLEISTYGYTF.

The CDR3 here is CASSVEGDGASTDTQYF. In DNA form, the CDR3 reads TGTGCCAGCAGCGTAGAGGGAGATGGGGCCAGCACAGATACGCAGTATTTT. The chain is built from TRBV9 and TRBJ2-3; TRBD1 or TRBD2 may be the D gene (5 bases each). CDR1 is SGDLS and CDR2 is YYNGEE in the germline V gene. This CDR3 contains 17 residues. Trimming removed 0 bases at V and 0 bases at J, with 14 bases between. The whole variable domain, filled in from reference TRBV9 and TRBJ2-3, reads DSGVTQTPKHLITATGQRVTLRCSPRSGDLSVYWYQQSLDQGLQFLIQYYNGEERAKGNILERFSAQQFPDLHSELNLSSLELGDSALYFCASSVEGDGASTDTQYFGPGTRLTVL.

The CDR3 DNA reads as TGTGCCAGCAGCCCCGCGGGCCCCAGCTACGAGCAGTACTTC. Translating it yields CASSPAGPSYEQYF. The rearrangement joins TRBV4-2 to TRBJ2-7, with a tentative D call TRBD2 (5 bases). The CDR3 has 14 residues. The germline V and J ends were trimmed by 4 bases and 3 bases, with 13 bases remaining between them. Germline V gives CDR1 LGHNA, CDR2 YNFKEQ.

This clonotype was counted between two and nine times. The chain's CDR3 is CASMRTGGETQYF. The CDR3 DNA follows: TGTGCCAGCATGCGGACAGGGGGAGAGACCCAGTACTTC. V and J are TRBV6-1 and TRBJ2-5; TRBD1 aligns across 10 bases. The CDR3 consists of 13 residues. Germline V gene lookup returns CDR1 MNHNS and CDR2 SASEGT. V gave up 7 bases and J gave up 4 bases; unmatched junction bases: 3.

This clonotype was counted at least ten times. This chain connects TRBV20-1 to TRBJ1-6; TRBD1 agrees at 8 bases. V lost 6 bases to trimming and J lost 7 bases; unmatched junction nucleotides: 5. The CDR3 extends over 13 amino acids. CDR1 and CDR2 from the germline V gene are DFQATT and SNEGSKA (reference sequence). The CDR3 DNA follows: TGCAGTGCAGGACAGGGCCTCAATTCACCCCTCCACTTT. Its translation: CSAGQGLNSPLHF.

V usage is TRBV28 and J usage is TRBJ2-2; D is unresolved. Trimming took 3 bases from V and 2 from J, leaving 10 bases between them. CDR1 is MDHEN and CDR2 is SYDVKM in the germline V gene. The length of the CDR3 is 15 residues. The CDR3 DNA reads TGTGCCAGCAGTTTCGGAAGTCGAAACACCGGGGAGCTGTTTTTT. This gives the protein CASSFGSRNTGELFF. Variable domain in full (rest from reference TRBV28 and TRBJ2-2): DVKVTQSSRYLVKRTGEKVFLECVQDMDHENMFWYRQDPGLGLRLIYFSYDVKMKEKGDIPEGYSVSREKKERFSLILESASTNQTSMYLCASSFGSRNTGELFFGEGSRLTVL.

The chain is built from TRBV24-1 and TRBJ2-1; tentatively, D is TRBD2 (5 bases). Trimming took off 11 bases at V and 3 bases at J, with 10 bases between the two ends. Germline V gives CDR1 KGHDR, CDR2 SFDVKD. The CDR3 runs 12 residues. For the CDR3, the DNA is TGTGCCATTAGTCGGGGCTACAATGAGCAGTTCTTC. Translating gives CAISRGYNEQFF.